A selection of T cell receptor beta chains follows, all from one sample in a study of vaccination and CD4 T cells after COVID-19. TCRdb ran MiXCR on the PCR reads and lists one entry per CDR3 protein. The table records over 10,000 distinct CDR3 sequences, roughly 34% of them present only once. No antigen has been assigned to these receptors. The sample in question was CD4+ T cells from blood, cultured in vitro, obtained before SARS-CoV-2 vaccination. All receptors derive from a human donor who received a COVID-19 vaccine. Both conserved end residues are part of each CDR3. D genes are given only for firm matches. Clone size is given for some rows only: seen once, a few or many times, or a class if the clone is expanded.

>.|TRBJ1-5|TRBD1|TRBV6-1
TGTGCCAGCAGCCCTAAGGGACAGGGGGCGGCCCAGCATTTT
CASSPKGQGAAQHF
>.|TRBJ1-6|TRBD1|TRBV6-1
TGTGCCAGCAGCCGGGGGACAGGCAGCTCCTATAATTCACCCCTCCACTTT
CASSRGTGSSYNSPLHF
>few|TRBJ2-1|.|TRBV20-1
TGCAGTGCTAGGGTTCAGGTTAGCGGATACTACAATGAGCAGTTCTTC
CSARVQVSGYYNEQFF
>.|TRBJ1-2|TRBD1|TRBV10-3
TGTGCCATCAGTGAGTCGGCAGGGGGCATCTATGGCTACACCTTC
CAISESAGGIYGYTF
>few|TRBJ1-6|TRBD1|TRBV6-1
TGTGCCAGCAGTCTCCGGGACAGGTATAATTCACCCCTCCACTTT
CASSLRDRYNSPLHF
>few|TRBJ2-5|.|TRBV23-1
TGCGCCAGCAGTACCGACAGGCAAGAGACCCAGTACTTC
CASSTDRQETQYF
>.|TRBJ2-2|TRBD2|TRBV20-1
TGCAGTGCTAGGCCTAGCGGGGGGGCTCCCGGGGAGCTGTTTTTT
CSARPSGGAPGELFF
>.|TRBJ2-3|.|TRBV24-1
TGTGCCGCCAGTGGTGGCCAGAAATTCACAGATACGCAGTATTTT
CAASGGQKFTDTQYF
>medium-sized|TRBJ1-1|.|TRBV7-8
TGTGCCAGCAGCTTAGCGCTGGGCACTGAAGCTTTCTTT
CASSLALGTEAFF
>.|TRBJ1-6|.|TRBV20-1
TGCAGTGCTAGGCCCCAGGGAACCTCCTATAATTCACCCCTCCACTTT
CSARPQGTSYNSPLHF
>.|TRBJ2-5|.|TRBV25-1
TGTGCCAGCAGTGAATGGGCGGTGGAGACCCAGTACTTC
CASSEWAVETQYF
>few|TRBJ2-1|.|TRBV2
TGTGCCAGCAGTGATGACAATGAGCAGTTCTTC
CASSDDNEQFF
>.|TRBJ2-3|.|TRBV19
TGTGCCAGGAACCCTGCGGTCGGCACAGATACGCAGTATTTT
CARNPAVGTDTQYF
>few|TRBJ1-1|.|TRBV19
TGTGCCAGTAGTATCGGGGCGGCTAGCACTGAAGCTTTCTTT
CASSIGAASTEAFF
>.|TRBJ1-1|TRBD1|TRBV24-1
TGTGCCACCAGTGATTCTGGCAGGGGGCTCACTGAAGCTTTCTTT
CATSDSGRGLTEAFF
>.|TRBJ2-7|TRBD1|TRBV20-1
TGCAGTGCTAACCCACAGGGGGAGTCCTACGAGCAGTACTTC
CSANPQGESYEQYF
>few|TRBJ1-1|.|TRBV30
TGTGCCTGTGGTGGGACGGTGAACACTGAAGCTTTCTTT
CACGGTVNTEAFF
>.|TRBJ2-3|TRBD2|TRBV2
TGTGCCAGCAACCCCAGGACTAGCGGTGTCACAGATACGCAGTATTTT
CASNPRTSGVTDTQYF
>few|TRBJ1-1|.|TRBV20-1
TGCAGTGCTAGTAGGGAGGGGGGGATGAACACTGAAGCTTTCTTT
CSASREGGMNTEAFF
>.|TRBJ2-1|TRBD2|TRBV12-3/TRBV12-4
TGTGCCAGCAGTCCACTAGCGGGGGCCAATGAGCAGTTCTTC
CASSPLAGANEQFF
>.|TRBJ1-6|.|TRBV20-1
TGCAGTGCTAGAGATGGGCAGGGGAACTATAATTCACCCCTCCACTTT
CSARDGQGNYNSPLHF
>few|TRBJ2-2|.|TRBV24-1
TGTGCCACCAGTCCCGAACGGGGGTTCAGAGTCAACACCGGGGAGCTGTTTTTT
CATSPERGFRVNTGELFF
>once|TRBJ2-1|.|TRBV27
TGTGCCAGCAGACAATATACGGTCACCAAGAATGAGCAGTTCTTC
CASRQYTVTKNEQFF
>few|TRBJ2-1|TRBD1|TRBV25-1
TGTGCCAGCATCATAGGGGGACAGGGCAACAATGAGCAGTTCTTC
CASIIGGQGNNEQFF
>.|TRBJ2-5|.|TRBV15
TGTGCCACCAGCAGAGAAAGGGGGTGGGAACAAGAGACCCAGTACTTC
CATSRERGWEQETQYF
>.|TRBJ2-3|.|TRBV6-1
TGTGCCAGCAGTGAACACCCTGAGACAGATACGCAGTATTTT
CASSEHPETDTQYF
>.|TRBJ2-7|.|TRBV20-1
TGCAGTGCTCCCCTTTTCACGGGGAACTACGAGCAGTACTTC
CSAPLFTGNYEQYF